This T cell receptor (beta chain) comes out of a study of cytomegalovirus exposure and HLA in healthy donors. A word on this clone: Its antigen is not identified.

Study conclusions and caveats: In a later analysis, at a false discovery rate of 0.05, roughly 17,000 TCR beta sequences matched HLA alleles. Reportedly, TCR beta sequences accurately predicted HLA-A and HLA-B alleles in most subjects. The study put some 150 TCR beta chains on its list as cytomegalovirus-associated.

Primers included in the PCR were 60 Vbeta and 13 Jbeta primers. Using immunoSEQ multiplex PCR, the repertoire was profiled, and TCRdb retains in-frame clones only, with some absent. The table includes fewer than 300,000 clones, 86% detected once. Specimen: PBMCs. The clonotype originates from a man aged 40-49 years in good health and CMV-seropositive.

CDR3 amino acids: CASSPFLGDTEAFF. The DNA for the CDR3 is TGTGCCAGCAGCCCGTTTTTAGGAGACACTGAAGCTTTCTTT. This chain links TRBV7-6 with TRBJ1-1; D remains unclear. Germline loops: CDR1 SGHVS, CDR2 FNYEAQ. The germline V and J ends were trimmed by 5 bases and 3 bases, with 13 bases remaining between them. This CDR3 comprises 14 residues.